Listed below are T cell receptor beta chains from one sample, sequenced in a study of blood T cell repertoires in COVID-19. Measured with immunoSEQ multiplex PCR; TCRdb has only the in-frame clones, and not every one. Altogether more than 300,000 clones are present, approximately 87% being singletons, with the ten largest covering more than 9%. Sequencing was carried out using peripheral blood. Source of these receptors: a woman in her twenties or thirties with COVID-19, enrolled during active disease. CDR3s include the opening cysteine and the closing phenylalanine or tryptophan. The D gene is left open where the match is weak. Not every row has a clone size; where given, it reads once, few, many or a size class.

TRBJ1-3	TRBV5-1	TRBD1	.	TGCGCCAGCAGCAGGTTGGAGACAGGGGATGCTGGAAACACCATATATTTT	CASSRLETGDAGNTIYF
TRBJ1-6	TRBV9	.	.	TGTGCCAGCAGCGTAGGAGCCGGCGGAAATTCACCCCTCCACTTT	CASSVGAGGNSPLHF
TRBJ2-7	TRBV6-5	.	.	TGTGCCAGCAGCGCCGGGGGTAGCTCCTACGAGCAGTACTTC	CASSAGGSSYEQYF
TRBJ2-7	TRBV6-1	.	.	TGTGCCAGCAGTGAAACAGGACGCTACGAGCAGTACTTC	CASSETGRYEQYF
TRBJ2-7	TRBV10-3	.	.	TGTGCCAATGGACGGGGAGAGGAGCAGTACTTC	CANGRGEEQYF
TRBJ2-7	TRBV7-8	.	.	TGTGCCAGCAGCAGCGGGCCTTCCTACGAGCAGTACTTC	CASSSGPSYEQYF
TRBJ2-3	TRBV29-1	TRBD2	.	TGCAGCGTTTCGGGACTAGCGGGCAGTGATACGCAGTATTTT	CSVSGLAGSDTQYF
TRBJ1-2	TRBV5-5	.	.	TGTGCCAGCAGCTTGGCCCTGACAGCTAACTATGGCTACACCTTC	CASSLALTANYGYTF
TRBJ2-1	TRBV6-5	TRBD2	.	TGTGCCAGCAGTTATGCAGGACTAGCGGGTAACAATGAGCAGTTCTTC	CASSYAGLAGNNEQFF
TRBJ2-1	TRBV4-2	.	.	TGTGCCAGCAGCCCGAGGGGGGGTAGCTCCTACAATGAGCAGTTCTTC	CASSPRGGSSYNEQFF
TRBJ2-7	TRBV5-4	.	.	TGTGCCAGCCAGAACAGGGAGCGCCACGAGCAGTACTTC	CASQNRERHEQYF
TRBJ1-2	TRBV19	TRBD1	.	TGTGCCAGTAGTCCGACAGGGAACTATGGCTACACCTTC	CASSPTGNYGYTF
TRBJ2-7	TRBV30	TRBD1	.	TGTGCCTGGAGCGAGGGGACAGGGGACCACGAGCAGTACTTC	CAWSEGTGDHEQYF
TRBJ1-2	TRBV9	TRBD1	.	TGTGCCAGCAGCAACCACCCACGGACAGGGGACGGCTACACCTTC	CASSNHPRTGDGYTF
TRBJ2-7	TRBV28	TRBD1	once	TGTGCCAGCAGTATATCAAGGACAGGGCTTTGGGGGGAGCAGTACTTC	CASSISRTGLWGEQYF
TRBJ2-3	TRBV9	TRBD2	.	TGTGCCAGCAGCGTGACTAGCGGGAGGCGGGGGGATACGCAGTATTTT	CASSVTSGRRGDTQYF
TRBJ2-7	TRBV19	TRBD2	once	TGTGCCAGTAGTATACCGGGGGGGCCTATCGACGAGCAGTACTTC	CASSIPGGPIDEQYF
TRBJ2-7	TRBV2	TRBD2	.	TGTGCCAGCAGAGGAAGCGGGAGGGCCGGCGAGCAGTACTTC	CASRGSGRAGEQYF
TRBJ2-7	TRBV5-6	.	.	TGTGCCAGCAGCTTGGGGACAGTGGGCTACGAGCAGTACTTC	CASSLGTVGYEQYF
TRBJ2-3	TRBV7-6	TRBD1	.	TGTGCCAGCAGCTTAAAGCCAGGGGGCGCTCCCGCAGATACGCAGTATTTT	CASSLKPGGAPADTQYF
TRBJ2-7	TRBV3-1/TRBV3-2	.	once	TGTGCCAGCAGCCAAGCCCCTACTAGAGCCTACGAGCAGTACTTC	CASSQAPTRAYEQYF
TRBJ2-7	TRBV6-1	.	few	TGTGCCAGCAGTGAAGTGGCTACTAGTTACGAGCAGTACTTC	CASSEVATSYEQYF
TRBJ2-5	TRBV7-9	TRBD1	few	TGTGCCAGCAGCTTAGGGGACAGGGGGATAGAGACCCAGTACTTC	CASSLGDRGIETQYF
TRBJ2-3	TRBV30	TRBD1	.	TGTGCCTGGAGGGTTCCCGGGACAGAGCTCACAGATACGCAGTATTTT	CAWRVPGTELTDTQYF
TRBJ2-3	TRBV5-1	.	few	TGCGCCAGCAGCCCGGGCGGGGGCCGGGGAGATACGCAGTATTTT	CASSPGGGRGDTQYF
TRBJ2-3	TRBV6-6	TRBD2	once	TGTGCCAGCAGTGGCCGGGGGGGCCGCCCGGATACGCAGTATTTT	CASSGRGGRPDTQYF
TRBJ2-7	TRBV11-3	.	.	TGTGCCAGCAGCCCTAATAGGGGGTCCTACGAGCAGTACTTC	CASSPNRGSYEQYF
TRBJ2-2	TRBV4-1	.	once	TGCGCCAGCAGCCAAGAAACAACCACCGGGGAGCTGTTTTTT	CASSQETTTGELFF
TRBJ2-4	TRBV6-5	TRBD2	.	TGTGCCAGCAGTTCCGGACTAGCGGGAACCAAAAACATTCAGTACTTC	CASSSGLAGTKNIQYF
TRBJ2-5	TRBV30	TRBD1	.	TGTGCCTGGGGGACAGGGGACAAGACCCAGTACTTC	CAWGTGDKTQYF
TRBJ1-2	TRBV9	.	.	TGTGCCAGCAGCGCTCCCCCCGGGCAGGGGATTCGTGGCTACACCTTC	CASSAPPGQGIRGYTF
TRBJ2-2	TRBV11-2	TRBD1	once	TGTGCCAGCTCCCAGCCGACAGGGCACGGCACCGGGGAGCTGTTTTTT	CASSQPTGHGTGELFF
TRBJ1-2	TRBV10-2	TRBD1	.	TGCGCCAGCAGGGAGACAGGGGCCAACTATGGCTACACCTTC	CASRETGANYGYTF
TRBJ2-3	TRBV19	.	.	TGTGCCAGCCAGTATAGGGGCAGTAGCACAGATACGCAGTATTTT	CASQYRGSSTDTQYF
TRBJ2-5	TRBV18	.	.	TGTGCCAGCTCGTCCGGACAGAAAGAGACCCAGTACTTC	CASSSGQKETQYF
TRBJ1-2	TRBV27	TRBD1	.	TGTGCCAGCAGTTTGTCCGGGACAGGGAGTAGGACCTTC	CASSLSGTGSRTF
TRBJ2-5	TRBV6-5	TRBD1	.	TGTGCCAGCAACCGAGACAGGGCACAAGAGACCCAGTACTTC	CASNRDRAQETQYF
TRBJ1-1	TRBV28	.	.	TGTGCCAGCACCGACAGTTGGACTGAAGCTTTCTTT	CASTDSWTEAFF
TRBJ2-7	TRBV7-9	.	.	TGTGCCAGCAGCTTTCCATTTCAGGGGCCCTACTACGAGCAGTACTTC	CASSFPFQGPYYEQYF
TRBJ2-7	TRBV6-5	TRBD1	.	TGTGCCAGCAGTCAGGGGGCAGGATCCTACGAGCAGTACTTC	CASSQGAGSYEQYF
TRBJ1-5	TRBV2	TRBD1	.	TGTGCCAGCAAAGGGGGCTCGGTGGGCAATCAGCCCCAGCATTTT	CASKGGSVGNQPQHF
TRBJ2-3	TRBV10-3	TRBD2	.	TGTGCCATCAGTGAGGGCAGCGGGAGGTCAGGAGATACGCAGTATTTT	CAISEGSGRSGDTQYF
TRBJ2-1	TRBV7-9	.	.	TGTGCCAGCTCCACAGGGTCGGGCGAGCAGTTCTTC	CASSTGSGEQFF
TRBJ1-1	TRBV14	TRBD1	.	TGTGCCAGCAGCCAGAGGACAGGGGCCAACACTGAAGCTTTCTTT	CASSQRTGANTEAFF